One and the same sample provided the 8 T cell receptor beta chains below, sequenced in a study of identical twins. MiXCR, run by TCRdb on the 5' RACE reads, gives a single entry per CDR3 protein. Seen here are approximately 630,000 distinct CDR3 sequences, just over 7% observed once, and the top ten hold roughly 1.5%. The same data also went into a second study, on yellow fever vaccine responses in identical twins.

Sequencing input: PBMCs. The receptors were sampled from a woman between 18 and 29 years old in good health.

The V and J genes are TRBV2 and TRBJ1-1, with D possibly TRBD1 on 5 matching bases. V was clipped by 6 bases and J by 4 bases, with 18 bases between them. The CDR3 covers 15 residues. The germline gives CDR1 SNHLY, CDR2 FYNNEI. The CDR3 region has the DNA TGTGCCAGCAGAGAGGACACCCCCGGATTCACTGAAGCTTTCTTT. The encoded protein is CASREDTPGFTEAFF.

The chain links TRBV20-1 to TRBJ1-5, with a tentative D call TRBD1 (5 bases). The V gene's germline CDR1 is DFQATT and CDR2 SNEGSKA (reference sequence). V shed 2 bases and J shed 5 bases, with 10 bases lying between them. This CDR3 comprises 13 residues. CDR3 nucleotide sequence: TGCAGTGCTAGACCGACAGTGGATCAGCCCCAGCATTTT. This gives the protein CSARPTVDQPQHF.

This clonotype has just one count. J is TRBJ2-1 and V is TRBV29-1; TRBD2 might be the D (7 bases). V was trimmed by 7 bases and J by 0 bases, leaving 16 bases between them. Germline V gives CDR1 SQVTM, CDR2 ANQGSEA. The CDR3 sequence is 15 residues long. The chain's CDR3 is CSGEGHSSSYNEQFF. The DNA for the CDR3 is TGCAGCGGGGAGGGACATTCGAGCTCCTACAATGAGCAGTTCTTC.

This clonotype was detected only a few times. This chain links TRBV7-9 with TRBJ2-7, with a possible D match to TRBD1 (5 bases). V gave up 1 base and J gave up 3 bases, with 10 bases separating them. The CDR3 sequence is 14 residues long. CDR1 is SEHNR and CDR2 is FQNEAQ in the germline V gene (reference sequence). CDR3 in amino acids: CASSLVGQGYEQYF. Written as DNA, the CDR3 is TGTGCCAGCAGCTTAGTGGGCCAGGGCTACGAGCAGTACTTC.

The rearrangement links TRBV2 to TRBJ2-7; TRBD1 agrees at 7 bases. Germline lookup yields CDR1 SNHLY and CDR2 FYNNEI. V lost 1 base to trimming and J lost 0 bases; unmatched junction nucleotides: 3. The CDR3 sequence is 15 residues long. CDR3 nucleotide sequence: TGTGCCAGCAGTGAAGAACAGGGGCGCTCCTACGAGCAGTACTTC. Translated, it gives CASSEEQGRSYEQYF.

This clonotype occurred a few times. V and J are TRBV12-5 and TRBJ2-3; no clear D gene. Between the trimmed V and J ends, which lost 2 bases and 4 bases, there was a span of 7 bases. The CDR3 loop spans 13 amino acids. Germline CDR1 is LGHNT and CDR2 is FRNRAP. The CDR3 is CASGLWVPDTQYF. CDR3 coding DNA: TGTGCTAGTGGTTTGTGGGTGCCAGATACGCAGTATTTT.

The rearrangement uses TRBV28 and TRBJ2-3; D perhaps matches TRBD2 (5 bases). V was clipped by 0 bases and J by 5 bases, with 18 bases between them. This CDR3 spans 17 amino acids. Germline CDR1 MDHEN, CDR2 SYDVKM. CDR3 amino acids: CASSLWTPPRVEDTQYF. The CDR3 bases are TGTGCCAGCAGTTTATGGACCCCCCCGCGGGTGGAAGATACGCAGTATTTT.

Here the CDR3 DNA reads TGTGCCAGCAGCGCGGACAGGGTCAGGGGAAAACTGTTTTTT. This gives the protein CASSADRVRGKLFF. The chain couples TRBV9 to TRBJ1-4; the match to TRBD1 covers 8 bases. This CDR3 has 14 amino acids. Germline values: CDR1 SGDLS, CDR2 YYNGEE. V was clipped by 3 bases and J by 10 bases; unmatched bases: 8.